Below are 13 T cell receptor beta chains sequenced from a single sample in a study of blood T cell repertoires in COVID-19. Here immunoSEQ multiplex PCR was the method, and the copy in TCRdb shows in-frame clones only, minus some. The top ten clones hold more than 15% of a sample with 65,000 to 70,000 clones, around 90% of them seen once. The sample taken for sequencing was peripheral blood. The receptors were gathered from a woman aged 80 or older with acute or convalescent COVID-19.

The chain is built from TRBV7-2 and TRBJ2-5, with 11 bases matching TRBD1. The CDR3 has 16 amino acids. From germline, CDR1 is SGHTA and CDR2 FQGNSA. Trimming cost V 5 bases and J 4 bases; bases outside gene matches: 9. CDR3 in amino acids: CASSPRDRGYRETQYF. CDR3 sequence (DNA): TGTGCCAGCAGCCCACGGGACAGGGGGTACCGAGAGACCCAGTACTTC.

The chain has TRBV4-3 and TRBJ2-7; D may be TRBD2 (6 bases). There are 13 residues in the CDR3. V was shortened by 6 bases and J by 1 base, with 10 bases between the two germline ends. Germline-derived CDR1 and CDR2 are LGHNA and YSLEER. CDR3 loop: CASSRGLSYEQYF. CDR3 sequence (DNA): TGCGCCAGCAGTAGGGGACTTTCCTACGAGCAGTACTTC.

The rearrangement joins TRBV7-8 to TRBJ2-4; 8 bases map to TRBD1. Looked up from germline, CDR1 is SGHVS and CDR2 is FQNEAQ. This CDR3 spans 15 amino acids. V trimming: 5 bases; J trimming: 3 bases; junction bases outside the gene matches: 6. Written as DNA, the CDR3 is TGTGCCAGCAGCCCAGAGACAGGGGTCAAAAACATTCAGTACTTC. It translates to CASSPETGVKNIQYF.

The chain has TRBV11-2 and TRBJ1-2; D remains unclear. The germline gives CDR1 SGHAT, CDR2 FQNNGV. V was clipped by 2 bases and J by 4 bases, with 8 bases between them. There are 13 residues in the CDR3. The CDR3: CASSLTDLYGYTF. The CDR3 coding sequence is TGTGCCAGCAGCTTAACAGACCTCTATGGCTACACCTTC.

This chain connects TRBV5-4 to TRBJ2-2; possible D gene TRBD1, 6 bases. Germline V gene sequence: CDR1 SGHNT, CDR2 YYREEE (reference sequence). This CDR3 has 15 residues. Trimming stripped 4 bases from V and 0 bases from J, with 10 bases between. In DNA form, the CDR3 reads TGTGCCAGCAGCCCCGAGGGGGCGAACACCGGGGAGCTGTTTTTT. As protein: CASSPEGANTGELFF.

The chain carries TRBV21-1 and TRBJ2-2; TRBD2 was called by the table and not checked on the DNA. TRBV21-1 is classified as a pseudogene. This CDR3 contains 14 residues. CDR3 residues: CATISGNNTGELFF. CDR3 sequence (DNA): TGTGCCACCATTAGCGGGAATAACACCGGGGAGCTGTTTTTT.

The sample holds one count of this clone. The DNA for the CDR3 is TGTGCCAGCAGTCTAGCGGGGGGCCGGGAGACCCAGTACTTC. This codes for CASSLAGGRETQYF. This sequence joins TRBV6-5 and TRBJ2-5; 11 bases line up with TRBD2. V gave up 5 bases and J gave up 5 bases; unmatched junction bases: 4. The CDR3 length is 14 residues. Looked up from germline, CDR1 is MNHEY and CDR2 is SVGAGI.

In its sample, this clone was seen a few times. J is TRBJ2-1 and V is TRBV4-1; a possible D gene is TRBD2 (5 bases). Germline CDR1 reads MGHRA; CDR2 reads YSYEKL. Trimming shortened V by 4 bases and J by 9 bases, and 16 bases separated the two germline ends. CDR3 size: 14 residues. The CDR3 region has the DNA TGCGCCAGCAGCCCCCGAGAGGGCCGGTCTGAGCAGTTCTTC. Its translation: CASSPREGRSEQFF.

This clone was seen a single time. The chain combines TRBV21-1 with TRBJ2-2; the table names TRBD1, a call not compared with the DNA. TRBV21-1 has pseudogene status. The CDR3 is 19 residues long. This CDR3 is CASSKRPGGHKRNTGELFF. CDR3 in DNA: TGTGCCAGCAGCAAAAGGCCAGGGGGCCATAAAAGGAACACCGGGGAGCTGTTTTTT.

The rearrangement uses TRBV19 and TRBJ1-4; no clear D. CDR3 size: 14 residues. With 7 bases removed from V and 8 bases from J, the gap between germline ends came to 17 bases. Germline lookup yields CDR1 LNHDA and CDR2 SQIVND (reference sequence). In DNA form, the CDR3 reads TGTGCCAGTACCCAGTCTAGATGGAACGAAAAACTGTTTTTT. Amino acids: CASTQSRWNEKLFF.

This chain connects TRBV18 to TRBJ1-5; tentative D call: TRBD1 (5 bases). The CDR3 is made up of 15 amino acids. The V gene's germline CDR1 is KGHSH and CDR2 LQKENI. Trimming took 3 bases from V and 5 from J, leaving 14 bases between them. The CDR3 sequence is CASSPSGDGDQPQHF. The CDR3 DNA reads as TGTGCCAGCTCACCTAGCGGGGACGGTGATCAGCCCCAGCATTTT.

This chain connects TRBV2 to TRBJ1-5, with 8 bases identical to TRBD1. V gave up 6 bases and J gave up 3 bases; unmatched junction bases: 7. This CDR3 comprises 15 residues. Germline V lookup: CDR1 SNHLY, CDR2 FYNNEI. CDR3 residues: CASSGTGGYNQPQHF. CDR3 nucleotide sequence: TGTGCCAGCAGCGGGACAGGCGGGTACAATCAGCCCCAGCATTTT.

The chain links TRBV9 to TRBJ2-1; 8 bases are shared with TRBD2. The ends lost 0 bases at V and 9 bases at J; junction bases unmatched: 5. CDR3 length: 14 residues. CDR1 and CDR2 from the germline V gene are SGDLS and YYNGEE. CDR3 sequence: CASSVVSGNGEQFF. As DNA, the CDR3 is TGTGCCAGCAGCGTAGTTAGCGGGAATGGTGAGCAGTTCTTC. Drawing the rest from reference TRBV9 and TRBJ2-1, the complete variable domain is DSGVTQTPKHLITATGQRVTLRCSPRSGDLSVYWYQQSLDQGLQFLIQYYNGEERAKGNILERFSAQQFPDLHSELNLSSLELGDSALYFCASSVVSGNGEQFFGPGTRLTVL.